This T cell receptor (beta chain) was recorded in a study of low-dose radiotherapy and immunotherapy resistance in tumors. This clonotype has more than one count but fewer than ten. A much larger clone differs from this one at a single base, so this may be a read error. Described time point: before trial treatment. All of the donors were given nivolumab, ipilimumab, aspirin, low-dose cyclophosphamide and low-dose radiotherapy as part of RACIN, a single-arm trial. Eligible patients bore advanced solid tumors devoid of tumor-infiltrating lymphocytes. TRAV and TRBV primers primed cDNA for both TCRalpha and TCRbeta. TCRs were put through approximately 20 PCR cycles of amplification with Phusion. A constant-region primer and the V-primer adapter served as the primer pair. mRNA, once isolated, was amplified by in vitro transcription. MiXCR, applied by TCRdb to the reads, yields one record per CDR3 protein. Of 70,000 to 95,000 distinct CDR3 sequences detected, 15% to 20% appear once; the ten largest clones hold less than 3.5%.

This sequence was found in a male donor with prostate cancer. This specimen was PBMCs, taken before treatment.

The CDR3 DNA sequence: TGTGCCAGCAGCCAAGATCGGGGGGGGGCTAGCAATCAGCCCCAGCTTTTT. Translation gives CASSQDRGGASNQPQLF. This chain links TRBV3-1 with TRBJ1-5, with D possibly being TRBD1 (6 bases). The germline CDR1 and CDR2 sequences are LGHDT and YNNKEL (reference sequence). The CDR3 length is 17 residues.